The next 25 T cell receptor beta chains were all read from a single sample in a study of blood T cell repertoires in COVID-19. TCRdb's table, derived via immunoSEQ multiplex PCR, lists solely in-frame clones and lacks some. The table has under 350,000 clones, about 89% seen once. Material: peripheral blood. These receptors came from a man between 40 and 49 years old with acute or convalescent COVID-19.

This rearrangement joins TRBV5-4 to TRBJ2-3; 9 bases align to TRBD1. The CDR3 totals 14 residues. V trimming: 2 bases; J trimming: 5 bases; junction bases outside the gene matches: 3. Germline lookup yields CDR1 SGHNT and CDR2 YYREEE (reference sequence). In DNA, the CDR3 is TGTGCCAGCAGCTTACAGGGGGCTGGAGATACGCAGTATTTT. Its translation is CASSLQGAGDTQYF.

This chain links TRBV2 with TRBJ1-3; TRBD1 matches 8 bases. J gave up 1 base and V 6 bases, and 2 bases lay outside the gene matches. The germline V gene has CDR1 SNHLY and CDR2 FYNNEI. The length of the CDR3 is 14 residues. CDR3 region: CASRDRVSGNTIYF. As DNA, the CDR3 is TGTGCCAGCAGGGACAGGGTATCTGGAAACACCATATATTTT. Full variable domain (rest looked up from reference TRBV2 and TRBJ1-3): EPEVTQTPSHQVTQMGQEVILRCVPISNHLYFYWYRQILGQKVEFLVSFYNNEISEKSEIFDDQFSVERPDGSNFTLKIRSTKLEDSAMYFCASRDRVSGNTIYFGEGSWLTVV.

The chain has TRBV29-1 and TRBJ1-5, with a weak D call TRBD1 (6 bases). Per germline, CDR1 SQVTM and CDR2 ANQGSEA. The CDR3 runs 12 residues. Deletions cut 6 bases from V and 3 bases from J, with 9 bases between. The CDR3 protein is CSVGTHNQPQHF. Here the CDR3 DNA reads TGCAGCGTCGGGACACACAATCAGCCCCAGCATTTT.

The table lists this clone with a few counts. The J gene is TRBJ1-4, the V gene TRBV30; 7 nucleotides match TRBD1. The germline V gene has CDR1 GTSNPN and CDR2 SVGIG (reference sequence). CDR3 length equals 13 residues. The J segment lost 5 bases and the V segment lost 6 bases, leaving 6 bases of the junction unmatched. The DNA for the CDR3 is TGTGCCTGTGTCCCCAGGGGGAATGAAAAACTGTTTTTT. Translation: CACVPRGNEKLFF.

This rearrangement joins TRBV7-2 to TRBJ2-3; perhaps TRBD2 as D (6 bases). Trimming cost V 1 base and J 6 bases, with 8 bases left between them. The CDR3 is 13 amino acids. The V gene's germline CDR1 is SGHTA and CDR2 FQGNSA. The CDR3 region is CASSLGRGDTQYF. The CDR3, as DNA: TGTGCCAGCAGCTTAGGGAGGGGCGATACGCAGTATTTT.

The chain has TRBV4-2 and TRBJ2-1, with TRBD2 identical over 10 bases. The CDR3 is 18 residues long. V lost 1 base, J lost 9 bases, and 15 bases stayed unmatched. CDR1 is LGHNA, CDR2 YNFKEQ, per germline. CDR3 bases: TGTGCCAGCAGCCAAGTGGTGTTGAGCGGGGGGGGAGTGGGTGAGCAGTTCTTC. It encodes CASSQVVLSGGGVGEQFF.

The chain recombines TRBV6-5 with TRBJ1-5; D ambiguous. The germline CDR1 and CDR2 sequences are MNHEY and SVGAGI. This CDR3 contains 13 residues. Trimming cost V 7 bases and J 1 base, with 8 bases left between them. The CDR3 loop reads CASNRGSNQPQHF. The CDR3 DNA follows: TGTGCCAGCAACAGAGGGAGCAATCAGCCCCAGCATTTT.

This rearrangement joins TRBV11-3 to TRBJ1-1; D is unresolved. Trimming pared 6 bases from V and 7 bases from J, leaving 18 bases between. The CDR3 is made up of 14 amino acids. In germline, CDR1 is SGHNT, CDR2 YENEEA. The CDR3 loop is CASRLGRDKGEAFF. The CDR3 nucleotides read TGTGCCAGCAGACTAGGCAGAGATAAGGGTGAAGCTTTCTTT. The variable domain in full, completed from reference TRBV11-3 and TRBJ1-1, reads EAGVVQSPRYKIIEKKQPVAFWCNPISGHNTLYWYLQNLGQGPELLIRYENEEAVDDSQLPKDRFSAERLKGVDSTLKIQPAELGDSAVYLCASRLGRDKGEAFFGQGTRLTVV.

The chain has TRBV2 and TRBJ1-1; unclear D gene. The CDR3 consists of 12 residues. Trimming cost V 7 bases and J 6 bases, with 12 bases left between them. Germline V gene lookup returns CDR1 SNHLY and CDR2 FYNNEI. The CDR3 region has the DNA TGTGCCAGCACCCAACGGGGAGCTGAAGCTTTCTTT. It encodes CASTQRGAEAFF.

The chain combines TRBV6-6 with TRBJ1-4; possibly TRBD1 for D (6 bases). The CDR3 extends over 13 amino acids. V shed 10 bases and J shed 6 bases, with 15 bases lying between them. The V gene's germline CDR1 is MNHNY and CDR2 SVGAGI (reference sequence). CDR3 nucleotides: TGTGCCACCAAATACAGGGTTGATGAAAAACTGTTTTTT. As protein: CATKYRVDEKLFF.

The V call is TRBV10-3, the J call TRBJ2-1; D is possibly TRBD1 (6 bases). Looked up from germline, CDR1 is ENHRY and CDR2 is SYGVKD. The CDR3 loop spans 12 amino acids. Trimming pared 5 bases from V and 9 bases from J, leaving 11 bases between. The CDR3 DNA follows: TGTGCCATCAGTTTACAGGGTTTTGAGCAGTTCTTC. Its protein is CAISLQGFEQFF.

This clone was detected once. J is TRBJ1-2 and V is TRBV11-2; a possible D gene is TRBD1 (5 bases). The CDR3 loop spans 16 amino acids. With 5 bases removed from V and 4 bases from J, the gap between germline ends came to 20 bases. CDR1 and CDR2 from the germline V gene are SGHAT and FQNNGV. CDR3 coding DNA: TGTGCCAGCAGCCGAAATTCTGGGGCCTTCTTCTATGGCTACACCTTC. As protein: CASSRNSGAFFYGYTF.

The chain carries TRBV6-6 and TRBJ1-2; D gene ambiguous. The germline V gene has CDR1 MNHNY and CDR2 SVGAGI (reference sequence). The CDR3 sequence is 13 residues long. V gave up 6 bases and J gave up 6 bases, with 14 bases separating them. As DNA, the CDR3 is TGTGCCAGCAGCCCGCGTGGAGGGCATGGCTACACCTTC. It codes for CASSPRGGHGYTF.

The chain has TRBV19 and TRBJ1-2, with D maybe TRBD1 (6 bases). The CDR3 is made up of 15 amino acids. Germline V CDR1 and CDR2: LNHDA, SQIVND (reference sequence). V lost 2 bases and J 4 bases, leaving 14 bases between the germline ends. CDR3 in amino acids: CASSISPGAVYGYTF. CDR3 DNA: TGTGCCAGTAGTATATCGCCAGGGGCAGTCTATGGCTACACCTTC.

This clone was picked up a small number of times. This chain joins TRBV30 and TRBJ1-1, with D uncertain. Germline values: CDR1 GTSNPN, CDR2 SVGIG (reference sequence). CDR3 length: 12 residues. V lost 5 bases and J 1 base, leaving 8 bases between the germline ends. The CDR3 sequence: CAWVRSNTEAFF. The CDR3 bases are TGTGCCTGGGTCAGGTCGAACACTGAAGCTTTCTTT.

The rearrangement joins TRBV3-1 (or the pseudogene TRBV3-2) to TRBJ2-1; 7 bases match TRBD2. The CDR3 runs 21 residues. Trimming at V came to 0 bases and at J to 3 bases, leaving 20 bases not matched to a gene. The germline V gene has CDR1 LGHDT and CDR2 YNNKEL (reference sequence). The CDR3 is CASSQDWGGVLYNLLYNEQFF. The CDR3 coding sequence is TGTGCCAGCAGCCAAGATTGGGGGGGGGTCCTCTACAATCTCCTCTACAATGAGCAGTTCTTC.

This chain connects TRBV2 to TRBJ2-3; maybe TRBD1 (5 bases). CDR1 and CDR2 (germline): SNHLY, FYNNEI. The CDR3 loop spans 13 amino acids. Trimming stripped 10 bases from V and 3 bases from J, with 14 bases between. The CDR3 is CATMRQGTDTQYF. In nucleotides, the CDR3 is TGTGCCACCATGCGGCAGGGAACAGATACGCAGTATTTT.

This chain links TRBV18 with TRBJ2-6, with TRBD2 matching over 10 bases. The V segment lost 3 bases and the J segment 1 base; nucleotides outside the gene matches: 3. Germline-derived CDR1 and CDR2 are KGHSH and LQKENI. This CDR3 has 17 amino acids. This CDR3 is CASSPSSGGSGANVLTF. The CDR3 DNA reads as TGTGCCAGCTCACCCTCTAGCGGGGGTTCTGGGGCCAACGTCCTGACTTTC.

The chain combines TRBV7-2 with TRBJ1-3; 7 bases line up with TRBD1. The ends lost 4 bases at V and 7 bases at J; junction bases unmatched: 10. CDR1 and CDR2 from the germline V gene are SGHTA and FQGNSA. This CDR3 has 15 amino acids. The CDR3 DNA sequence: TGTGCCAGCAGCTCCTTTGCCGACAGGGTTAACACCATATATTTT. It specifies CASSSFADRVNTIYF.

This clone was seen only a few times. The chain uses TRBV5-6 and TRBJ1-1; no definite D call. The CDR3 length is 12 residues. Germline CDR1 reads SGHDT; CDR2 reads YYEEEE. Trimming cost V 3 bases and J 11 bases, with 14 bases left between them. CDR3 residues: CASSSDPGSAFF. DNA for the CDR3: TGTGCCAGCAGCTCGGACCCCGGGAGCGCTTTCTTT. Variable domain in full (rest from reference TRBV5-6 and TRBJ1-1): DAGVTQSPTHLIKTRGQQVTLRCSPKSGHDTVSWYQQALGQGPQFIFQYYEEEERQRGNFPDRFSGHQFPNYSSELNVNALLLGDSALYLCASSSDPGSAFFGQGTRLTVV.

The gene calls are TRBV5-8 and TRBJ2-7, with D tentatively TRBD1 (5 bases). Germline CDR1 is SGHTS and CDR2 is YDEGEE. The CDR3 totals 16 residues. With 4 bases removed from V and 3 bases from J, the gap between germline ends came to 20 bases. The CDR3 spells CASSQGLGPTFYEQYF. The CDR3 DNA reads TGTGCCAGCAGCCAGGGTCTAGGACCAACCTTCTACGAGCAGTACTTC.

The gene calls are TRBV5-1 and TRBJ1-1; D not certain. The CDR3 spans 12 residues. The V and J ends lost 5 bases and 2 bases respectively, with 7 bases between them. Germline V CDR1 and CDR2: SGHRS, YFSETQ. The CDR3 DNA is TGCGCCAGCAGTGAAGCTAACACTGAAGCTTTCTTT. Residues: CASSEANTEAFF.

This chain joins TRBV2 and TRBJ1-6; no clear D gene. Trimming pared 6 bases from V and 7 bases from J, leaving 19 bases between. CDR3 length: 16 amino acids. Germline V CDR1 and CDR2: SNHLY, FYNNEI. The CDR3 nucleotides are TGTGCCAGCAGCCAGAATGGAGGCAGAAGAAATTCACCCCTCCACTTT. Amino acids: CASSQNGGRRNSPLHF.

Here the CDR3 DNA reads TGTGCCAGCAGTCCAGGGCGTTATGAGCAGTACTTC. The encoded protein is CASSPGRYEQYF. The gene calls are TRBV2 and TRBJ2-7; TRBD1 is a possible D gene (5 bases). Trimming removed 5 bases at V and 7 bases at J, with 12 bases between. CDR3 length equals 12 residues. CDR1 is SNHLY, CDR2 FYNNEI, per germline.

This rearrangement joins TRBV10-1 to TRBJ2-3, with TRBD2 matching 7 bases. The CDR3 has 11 residues. J was trimmed by 13 bases and V by 6 bases; bases with no gene match: 7. The germline gives CDR1 WNHNN, CDR2 SYGVQD (reference sequence). The CDR3 DNA sequence: TGCGCCAGCAGCTCCGGGGGGTGGGAGTATTTT. Protein: CASSSGGWEYF.